These T cell receptor beta chains were read from a single sample in a study of identical twins. TCRdb itself ran the 5' RACE reads through MiXCR, one entry per CDR3 protein. Of about 240,000 distinct CDR3 sequences in the sample, approximately 11% were seen once. This sample also appeared in a second study, on yellow fever vaccine responses in identical twins.

The specimen was memory (CD45RO+) T cells sorted from blood. These receptors all stem from a woman aged 18-29 years in good health. The CDR3 runs from the conserved cysteine through the conserved F or W. A D gene is named only where the DNA matches it firmly. Size is stated for part of the rows, as once, few or many counts, or as a class when the clone is expanded.

len	j_gene	abundance	d_gene	v_gene	CDR3nt	CDR3aa
13	TRBJ2-3	NA	NA	TRBV6-2/TRBV6-3	TGTGCCAGCAGCAAATCCGGTACTGGTACGCAGTATTTT	CASSKSGTGTQYF
15	TRBJ2-3	few	NA	TRBV7-6	TGTGCCAGCAGCTTACGAATCCTCAGCACAGATACGCAGTATTTT	CASSLRILSTDTQYF
13	TRBJ2-7	many	NA	TRBV20-1	TGCAGTGCTACGCCTGACGTATCCTACGAGCAGTACTTC	CSATPDVSYEQYF
13	TRBJ2-3	NA	NA	TRBV3-1	TGTGCCAGCAGCCAAGGCGGGCCGGATACGCAGTATTTT	CASSQGGPDTQYF
14	TRBJ2-7	few	TRBD1	TRBV12-3/TRBV12-4	TGTGCCAGCAGTTTAGGCTTCGCCGGGACAGGGCTTCAGTTC	CASSLGFAGTGLQF
16	TRBJ2-1	few	TRBD2	TRBV6-1	TGTGCCAGCAGTCTGGTGACTAGCGGATCCTACAATGAGCAGTTCTTC	CASSLVTSGSYNEQFF
15	TRBJ1-1	few	TRBD1	TRBV6-2/TRBV6-3	TGTGCCAGCAGTTACCTAGGGACAGGGGTAACTGAAGCTTTCTTT	CASSYLGTGVTEAFF
13	TRBJ2-2	many	NA	TRBV12-3/TRBV12-4	TGTGCCAGCAGTTTATACGAGGCAGGGGAGCTGTTTTTT	CASSLYEAGELFF
15	TRBJ2-5	few	NA	TRBV25-1	TGTGCCAGCAGTGAATTAACGGACTTCCAAGAGACCCAGTACTTC	CASSELTDFQETQYF
14	TRBJ2-7	many	NA	TRBV2	TGTGCCAGCAGTGAACTCGGGGGAAGGGGTGAGCAGTACTTC	CASSELGGRGEQYF